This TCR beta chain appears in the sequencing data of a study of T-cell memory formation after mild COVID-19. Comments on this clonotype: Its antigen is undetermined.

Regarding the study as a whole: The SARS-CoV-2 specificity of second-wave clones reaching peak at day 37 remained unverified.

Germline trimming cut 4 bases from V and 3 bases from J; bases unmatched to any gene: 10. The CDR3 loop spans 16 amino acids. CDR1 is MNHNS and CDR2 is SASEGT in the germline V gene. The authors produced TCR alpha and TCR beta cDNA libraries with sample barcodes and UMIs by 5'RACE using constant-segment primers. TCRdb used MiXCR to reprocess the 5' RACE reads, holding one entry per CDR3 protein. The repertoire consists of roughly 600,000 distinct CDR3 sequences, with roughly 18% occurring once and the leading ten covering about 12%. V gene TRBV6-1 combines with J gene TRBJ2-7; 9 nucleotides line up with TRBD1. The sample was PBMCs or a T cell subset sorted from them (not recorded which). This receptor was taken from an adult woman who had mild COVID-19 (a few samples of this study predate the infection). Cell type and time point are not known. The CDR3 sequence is CASSGNYRGLGYEQYF. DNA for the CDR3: TGTGCCAGCAGTGGAAACTACAGGGGGCTCGGCTACGAGCAGTACTTC.